This T cell receptor (beta chain) was identified during a study of control samples from healthy donors and cancer patients. CDR3 size: 15 residues. Between the trimmed V and J ends, which lost 1 base and 9 bases, there was a span of 13 bases. Germline CDR1 is MGHRA and CDR2 is YSYEKL. This clone was seen a handful of times. TCRdb keeps only in-frame clones here, not all; method: immunoSEQ multiplex PCR. The data show 150,000 to 200,000 clones, roughly nine tenths seen once. The chain has TRBV4-1 and TRBJ1-6, with D tentatively TRBD1 (5 bases). The specimen sequenced was blood. This TCR derives from a woman in her twenties or thirties in good health. CDR3 nucleotide sequence: TGCGCCAGCAGCCAAGGGGGACCGCTTATTTCACCCCTCCACTTT. Its translation is CASSQGGPLISPLHF.